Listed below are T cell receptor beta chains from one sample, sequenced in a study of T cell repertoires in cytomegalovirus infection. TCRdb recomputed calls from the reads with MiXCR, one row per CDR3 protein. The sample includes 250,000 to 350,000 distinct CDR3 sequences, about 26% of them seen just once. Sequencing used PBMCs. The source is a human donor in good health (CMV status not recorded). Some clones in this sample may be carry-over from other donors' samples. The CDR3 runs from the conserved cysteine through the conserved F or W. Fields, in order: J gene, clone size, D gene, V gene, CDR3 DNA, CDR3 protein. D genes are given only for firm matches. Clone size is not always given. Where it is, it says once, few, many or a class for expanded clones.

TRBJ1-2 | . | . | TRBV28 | TGTGCCAGCAGAGCGTCTGCGAACTATGGCTACACCTTC | CASRASANYGYTF
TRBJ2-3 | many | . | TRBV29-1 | TGCAGCGTCAAAGGAGGGGGACGCACAGATACGCAGTATTTT | CSVKGGGRTDTQYF
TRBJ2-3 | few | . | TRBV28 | TGTGCCAGCAGCATAACCGGGACTCGGGGGCAGTATTTT | CASSITGTRGQYF
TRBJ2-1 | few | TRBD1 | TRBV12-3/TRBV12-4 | TGTGCCAGCAGTGCCGACAGGGGACCGAACAATGAGCAGTTCTTC | CASSADRGPNNEQFF
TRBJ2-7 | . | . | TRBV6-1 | TGTGCCAGCTCTTACAGCTCCTACGAGCAGTACTTC | CASSYSSYEQYF
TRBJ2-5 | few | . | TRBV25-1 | TGTGCCAGCAGTTCAGCCCGGCAGATCCAAGAGACCCAGTACTTC | CASSSARQIQETQYF
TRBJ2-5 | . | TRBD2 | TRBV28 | TGTGCCAGCAGTTTACAATGGGGGGGCCAAGAGACCCAGTACTTC | CASSLQWGGQETQYF
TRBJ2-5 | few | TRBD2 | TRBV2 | TGTGCCAGCAACGAGGGACTAGCGGGGAGACAAGAGACCCAGTACTTC | CASNEGLAGRQETQYF
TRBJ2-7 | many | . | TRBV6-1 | TGTGCCAGCAGTGACATCTACGAGCAGTACTTC | CASSDIYEQYF
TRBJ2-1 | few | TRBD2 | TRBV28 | TGTGCCAGCAGTAAGACCTCTAGCGGGAGGATCAATGAGCAGTTCTTC | CASSKTSSGRINEQFF
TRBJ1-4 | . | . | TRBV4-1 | TGCGCCAGCAGCCATCTCGGACAGGAAAAACTGTTTTTT | CASSHLGQEKLFF